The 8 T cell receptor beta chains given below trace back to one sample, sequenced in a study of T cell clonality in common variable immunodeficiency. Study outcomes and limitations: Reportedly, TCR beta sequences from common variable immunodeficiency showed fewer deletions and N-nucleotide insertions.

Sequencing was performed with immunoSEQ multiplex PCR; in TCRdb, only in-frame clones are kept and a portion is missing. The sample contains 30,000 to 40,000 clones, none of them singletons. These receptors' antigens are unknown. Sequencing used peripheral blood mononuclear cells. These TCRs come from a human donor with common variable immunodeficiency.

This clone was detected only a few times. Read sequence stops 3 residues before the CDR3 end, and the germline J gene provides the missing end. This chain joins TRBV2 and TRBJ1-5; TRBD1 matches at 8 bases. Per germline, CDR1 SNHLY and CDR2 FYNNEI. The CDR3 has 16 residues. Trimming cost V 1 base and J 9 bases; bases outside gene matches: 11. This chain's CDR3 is CASSEGQGAIRRPQHF. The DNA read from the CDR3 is TGTGCCAGCAGTGAAGGGCAGGGGGCTATTCGGAGGCCC. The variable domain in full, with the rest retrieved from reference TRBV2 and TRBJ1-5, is EPEVTQTPSHQVTQMGQEVILRCVPISNHLYFYWYRQILGQKVEFLVSFYNNEISEKSEIFDDQFSVERPDGSNFTLKIRSTKLEDSAMYFCASSEGQGAIRRPQHFGDGTRLSIL.

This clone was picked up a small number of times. Here the CDR3 reads CASSQQVTGGYEQYF. Partial CDR3 DNA: TGTGCCAGCAGCCAACAAGTCACAGGGGGTTACGAG. This chain uses TRBV5-6 with TRBJ2-7, with 8 nucleotides matching TRBD1. The read halts 3 residues ahead of the CDR3 end, with the missing end drawn from the germline J gene. Trimming at V came to 4 bases and at J to 4 bases, leaving 10 bases not matched to a gene. CDR3 length: 15 amino acids. Per the germline V gene, CDR1 is SGHDT and CDR2 is YYEEEE.

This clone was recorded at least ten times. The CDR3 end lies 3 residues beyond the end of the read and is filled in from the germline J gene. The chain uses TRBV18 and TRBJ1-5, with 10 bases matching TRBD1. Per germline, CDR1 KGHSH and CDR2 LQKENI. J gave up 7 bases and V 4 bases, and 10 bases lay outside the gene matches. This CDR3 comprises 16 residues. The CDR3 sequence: CASSLGGQGTWQPQHF. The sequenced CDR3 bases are TGTGCCAGCTCACTAGGGGGACAGGGGACGTGGCAGCCC.

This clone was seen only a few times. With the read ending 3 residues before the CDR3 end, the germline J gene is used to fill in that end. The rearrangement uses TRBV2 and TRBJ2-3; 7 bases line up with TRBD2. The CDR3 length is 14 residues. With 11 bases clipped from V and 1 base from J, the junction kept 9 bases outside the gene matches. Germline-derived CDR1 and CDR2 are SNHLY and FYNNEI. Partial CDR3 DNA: TGTGCCCCAAGGGGAACTAGCGGCACAGATACG. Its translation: CAPRGTSGTDT. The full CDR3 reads CAPRGTSGTDTQYF.

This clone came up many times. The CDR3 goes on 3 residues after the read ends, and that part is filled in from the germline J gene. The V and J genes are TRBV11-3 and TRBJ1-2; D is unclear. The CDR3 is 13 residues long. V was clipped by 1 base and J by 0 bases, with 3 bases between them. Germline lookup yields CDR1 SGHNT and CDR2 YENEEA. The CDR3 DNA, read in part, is TGTGCCAGCAGCTTAGTATCTAACTATGGC. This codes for CASSLVSNYG. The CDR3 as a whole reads CASSLVSNYGYTF.

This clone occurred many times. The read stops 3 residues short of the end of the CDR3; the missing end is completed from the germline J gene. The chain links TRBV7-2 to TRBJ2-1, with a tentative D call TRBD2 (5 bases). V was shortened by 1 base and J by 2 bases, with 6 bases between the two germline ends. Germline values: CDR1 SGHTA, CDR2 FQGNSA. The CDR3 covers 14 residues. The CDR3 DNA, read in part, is TGTGCCAGCAGCTTAGACGGGGCCTACAATGAG. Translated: CASSLDGAYNE. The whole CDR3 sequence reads CASSLDGAYNEQFF.

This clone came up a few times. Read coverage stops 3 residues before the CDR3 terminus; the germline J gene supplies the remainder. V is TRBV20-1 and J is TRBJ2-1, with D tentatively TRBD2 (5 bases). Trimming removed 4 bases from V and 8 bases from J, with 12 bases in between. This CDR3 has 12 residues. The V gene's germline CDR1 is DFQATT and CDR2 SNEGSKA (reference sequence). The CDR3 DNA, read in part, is TGCAGTGCTAAAATCTCGAGGGATGAG. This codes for CSAKISRDE. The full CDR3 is CSAKISRDEQFF.

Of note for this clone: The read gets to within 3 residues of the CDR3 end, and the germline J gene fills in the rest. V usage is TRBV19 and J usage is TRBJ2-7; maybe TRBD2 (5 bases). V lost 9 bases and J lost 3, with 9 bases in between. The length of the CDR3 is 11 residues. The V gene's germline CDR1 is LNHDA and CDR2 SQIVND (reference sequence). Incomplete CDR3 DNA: TGTGCCAGGAGCGGTTACTACGAG. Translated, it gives CARSGYYE. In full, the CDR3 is CARSGYYEQYF. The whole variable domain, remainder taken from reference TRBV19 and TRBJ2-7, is DGGITQSPKYLFRKEGQNVTLSCEQNLNHDAMYWYRQDPGQGLRLIYYSQIVNDFQKGDIAEGYSVSREKKESFPLTVTSAQKNPTAFYLCARSGYYEQYFGPGTRLTVT.